What follows are 19 T cell receptor beta chains derived from one specimen sequenced in a study of Graves' ophthalmopathy and Graves' hyperthyroidism. Scientists amplified the TCR beta CDR3 regions from RNA transcripts. In the first round, RT-PCR was carried out with HTBI primers, and a multiplex PCR formed the second round. TCRdb fed the multiplex PCR reads into MiXCR, producing one record per CDR3 protein. Seen here are some 750,000 distinct CDR3 sequences, 35% to 50% observed once, and the top ten hold about 40%. The sample taken for sequencing was peripheral blood. Receptor source: an adult man with Graves' ophthalmopathy.

The chain links TRBV29-1 to TRBJ1-2, with TRBD1 matching over 9 bases. CDR1 is SQVTM, CDR2 ANQGSEA, per germline. There are 12 residues in the CDR3. V gave up 6 bases and J gave up 4 bases; unmatched junction bases: 3. The chain's CDR3 is CSVTGGGYGYTF. CDR3 nucleotide sequence: TGCAGCGTCACAGGGGGCGGCTATGGCTACACCTTC.

This sequence joins TRBV29-1 and TRBJ2-7; the D gene is possibly TRBD2 (5 bases). The length of the CDR3 is 14 residues. Germline lookup yields CDR1 SQVTM and CDR2 ANQGSEA. The V and J ends lost 6 bases and 4 bases respectively, with 19 bases between them. CDR3: CSVQVRGGSYEQYF. As DNA, the CDR3 is TGCAGCGTACAAGTCCGGGGTGGGTCATACGAGCAGTACTTC.

Details on this clonotype: Since no conserved phenylalanine or tryptophan closes the CDR3, a read error is the likely cause. V usage is TRBV7-2 and J usage is TRBJ2-5, with D perhaps given as TRBD1 or TRBD2 (5 bases each). CDR1 is SGHTA and CDR2 is FQGNSA in the germline V gene. Deletions cut 5 bases from V and 5 bases from J, with 18 bases between. The length of the CDR3 is 15 residues. CDR3 sequence reads: CASSAQTIWGETQYC. CDR3 DNA sequence: TGTGCCAGCAGCGCGCAAACGATCTGGGGGGAGACCCAGTACTGC.

This clonotype occurred a few times. J is TRBJ1-4 and V is TRBV20-1; tentative D call: TRBD1 (5 bases). This CDR3 spans 12 amino acids. V shed 4 bases and J shed 7 bases, with 10 bases lying between them. Germline CDR1 is DFQATT and CDR2 is SNEGSKA (reference sequence). The CDR3 nucleotides are TGCAGTGCTACAGGCGGGGGTGAAAAACTGTTTTTT. Translating it yields CSATGGGEKLFF.

This clonotype was counted many times. V is TRBV29-1 and J is TRBJ1-2; D call uncertain. Germline CDR1 is SQVTM and CDR2 is ANQGSEA. The CDR3 consists of 11 residues. V lost 1 base and J lost 6, with 6 bases in between. CDR3 bases: TGCAGCGTTGAAGGCCGAGATGGCTACACCTTC. Translated, it gives CSVEGRDGYTF.

The chain carries TRBV7-9 and TRBJ2-2; 13 nucleotides agree with TRBD2. The CDR3 is 18 residues long. Germline trimming cut 5 bases from V and 6 bases from J; bases unmatched to any gene: 12. Germline V gives CDR1 SEHNR, CDR2 FQNEAQ (reference sequence). Here the CDR3 DNA reads TGTGCCAGCAGCCAACCGACCTACGGGACTAGCGGGGCCGGGGAGCTGTTTTTT. It is translated as CASSQPTYGTSGAGELFF. Supplemented by reference TRBV7-9 and TRBJ2-2, the full variable domain reads DTGVSQNPRHKITKRGQNVTFRCDPISEHNRLYWYRQTLGQGPEFLTYFQNEAQLEKSRLLSDRFSAERPKGSFSTLEIQRTEQGDSAMYLCASSQPTYGTSGAGELFFGEGSRLTVL.

The chain joins TRBV6-5 to TRBJ2-7; 8 bases match TRBD2. The ends lost 1 base at V and 0 bases at J; junction bases unmatched: 2. Germline CDR1 and CDR2: MNHEY and SVGAGI. The CDR3 is 15 amino acids. Here the CDR3 DNA reads TGTGCCAGCAGTTACTATAGCGGGGCCTCCTACGAGCAGTACTTC. This translates into CASSYYSGASYEQYF.

This clonotype was picked up a small number of times. The rearrangement links TRBV7-2 to TRBJ2-7; the D call may be TRBD1 or TRBD2 (5 bases each). With 4 bases removed from V and 2 bases from J, the gap between germline ends came to 21 bases. The CDR3 sequence is 17 residues long. The germline V gene encodes CDR1 SGHTA and CDR2 FQGNSA. The CDR3 loop is CASSSVASGTTPYEQYF. Written as DNA, the CDR3 is TGTGCCAGCAGCTCCGTCGCCTCAGGGACGACCCCCTACGAGCAGTACTTC.

The chain employs TRBV4-3 and TRBJ2-7; 8 positions agree with TRBD1. CDR1 and CDR2 (germline): LGHNA, YSLEER. This CDR3 spans 14 amino acids. The V segment lost 4 bases and the J segment 5 bases; nucleotides outside the gene matches: 7. The CDR3 is CASSPGQGPHEQYF. For the CDR3, the DNA is TGCGCCAGCAGCCCCGGACAGGGTCCGCACGAGCAGTACTTC.

On this clonotype: A clone one base away is much larger, so this may be a read error. The rearrangement uses TRBV9 and TRBJ1-1; D remains unclear. This CDR3 has 14 amino acids. CDR1 SGDLS and CDR2 YYNGEE come from the germline V gene. Written as DNA, the CDR3 is TGTGCCAGCAGCGTTGAGTCCATGAACACTGAAGCTCTCTTT. It codes for CASSVESMNTEALF.

The rearrangement links TRBV25-1 to TRBJ1-1; D is possibly TRBD1 (6 bases). This CDR3 has 15 amino acids. The ends were cut back, 2 bases at V and 4 bases at J, with 14 bases in the middle. Per the germline V gene, CDR1 is MGHDK and CDR2 is SYGVNS. The chain's CDR3 is CASSEEGGGVTEAFF. Written as DNA, the CDR3 is TGTGCCAGCAGTGAAGAGGGAGGGGGGGTCACTGAAGCTTTCTTT.

Only one count was recorded for this clonotype. V usage is TRBV11-1 and J usage is TRBJ2-7, with 7 nucleotides matching TRBD2. Unmatched junction bases numbered 18, after V lost 7 bases and J lost 3 bases. Germline assignment: CDR1 SGHAT and CDR2 FQDESV (reference sequence). The CDR3 has 17 amino acids. CDR3 sequence reads: CASNSMGGGWKDYEQYF. The CDR3 region has the DNA TGTGCCAGCAACTCCATGGGGGGGGGGTGGAAAGACTACGAGCAGTACTTC.

In its sample, this clonotype was seen many times. This chain uses TRBV6-1 with TRBJ1-1; maybe TRBD1 (6 bases). The CDR3 covers 12 residues. The V gene's germline CDR1 is MNHNS and CDR2 SASEGT. Trimming took off 8 bases at V and 2 bases at J, with 9 bases between the two ends. For the CDR3, the DNA is TGTGCCAGCGGGGGGCTCAACACTGAAGCTTTCTTT. This gives the protein CASGGLNTEAFF.

The rearrangement links TRBV10-3 to TRBJ1-6; D is uncertain. Trimming cost V 0 bases and J 0 bases, with 6 bases left between them. The germline CDR1 and CDR2 sequences are ENHRY and SYGVKD. This CDR3 comprises 16 residues. The CDR3 DNA is TGTGCCATCAGTGAGTCGGGGAGCTCCTATAATTCACCCCTCCACTTT. Amino acid sequence: CAISESGSSYNSPLHF.

The V gene is TRBV10-3, the J gene TRBJ2-6; weak D call: TRBD1 (5 bases). This CDR3 is 17 amino acids long. The ends were cut back, 3 bases at V and 1 base at J, with 13 bases in the middle. Germline V lookup: CDR1 ENHRY, CDR2 SYGVKD. CDR3 region: CAISDPLPGSGANVLTF. CDR3 sequence (DNA): TGTGCCATCAGTGACCCGCTCCCAGGGTCTGGGGCCAACGTCCTGACTTTC.

The chain links TRBV19 to TRBJ2-5; 14 nucleotides match TRBD2. The end of the DNA is better explained by TRBJ2-1, so the J call may be wrong. The CDR3 has 15 amino acids. Per germline, CDR1 LNHDA and CDR2 SQIVND (reference sequence). This CDR3 reads CASSIGGLAGDEQFF. The DNA for the CDR3 is TGTGCCAGTAGTATAGGGGGACTAGCGGGAGATGAGCAGTTCTTC.

The table lists this clonotype with many counts. The CDR3 sequence is CASSIGPYEAFF. The CDR3 bases are TGTGCCAGTAGTATCGGGCCCTATGAAGCTTTCTTT. This rearrangement joins TRBV19 to TRBJ1-1; D not resolved. Germline V gives CDR1 LNHDA, CDR2 SQIVND (reference sequence). V lost 3 bases and J 7 bases, leaving 9 bases between the germline ends. This CDR3 region has 12 residues.

To note about this clonotype: Relative to the germline gene, one junction end is altered; a read error may explain this. The rearrangement joins TRBV7-9 to TRBJ1-2; unclear D gene. There are 15 residues in the CDR3. The germline V gene encodes CDR1 SEHNR and CDR2 FQNEAQ (reference sequence). CDR3 in amino acids: CASAKGRSDGRRYTF. The CDR3 bases are TGCGCCAGCGCCAAAGGGAGGTCCGACGGGAGGCGCTACACCTTC.

A word on this clonotype: Given the absence of the conserved phenylalanine or tryptophan at the CDR3 end, a read error is likely. V is TRBV4-1 and J is TRBJ2-7; D gene unclear. Germline loops: CDR1 MGHRA, CDR2 YSYEKL. The CDR3 runs to 13 residues. Trimming took off 0 bases at V and 5 bases at J, with 8 bases between the two ends. Here the CDR3 DNA reads TGCGCCAGCAGCCAAGAATTCGGCGACGAGCAGTACTGC. It specifies CASSQEFGDEQYC.